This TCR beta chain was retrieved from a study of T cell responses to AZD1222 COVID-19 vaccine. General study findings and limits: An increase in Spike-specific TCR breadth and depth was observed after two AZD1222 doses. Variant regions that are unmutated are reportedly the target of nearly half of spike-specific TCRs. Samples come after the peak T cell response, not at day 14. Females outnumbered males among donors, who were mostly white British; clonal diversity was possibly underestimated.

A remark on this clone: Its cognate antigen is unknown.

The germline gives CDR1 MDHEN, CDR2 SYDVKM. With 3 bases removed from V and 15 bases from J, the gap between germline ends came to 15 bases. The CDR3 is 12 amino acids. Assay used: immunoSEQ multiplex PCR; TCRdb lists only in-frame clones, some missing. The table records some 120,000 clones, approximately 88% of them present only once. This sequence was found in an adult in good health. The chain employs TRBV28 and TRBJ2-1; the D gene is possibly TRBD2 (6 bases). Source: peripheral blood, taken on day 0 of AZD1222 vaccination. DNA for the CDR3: TGTGCCAGCAGTTTTAGGCCTAGCGATACGTTCTTC. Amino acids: CASSFRPSDTFF. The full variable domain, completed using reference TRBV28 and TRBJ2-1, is DVKVTQSSRYLVKRTGEKVFLECVQDMDHENMFWYRQDPGLGLRLIYFSYDVKMKEKGDIPEGYSVSREKKERFSLILESASTNQTSMYLCASSFRPSDTFFGPGTRLTVL.